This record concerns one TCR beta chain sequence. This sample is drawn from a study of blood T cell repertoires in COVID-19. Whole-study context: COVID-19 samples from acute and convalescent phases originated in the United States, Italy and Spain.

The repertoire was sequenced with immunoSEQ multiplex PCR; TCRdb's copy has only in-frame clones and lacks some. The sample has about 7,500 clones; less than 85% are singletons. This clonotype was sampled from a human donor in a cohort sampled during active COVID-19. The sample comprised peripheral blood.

CDR3 sequence: CASSQTGMSSNTEAFF. Here the CDR3 DNA reads TGTGCCAGCAGCCAAACAGGGATGTCATCGAACACTGAAGCTTTCTTT. The rearrangement joins TRBV7-9 to TRBJ1-1; D might be TRBD1 (6 bases). The CDR3 has 16 residues. V was trimmed by 5 bases and J by 1 base, leaving 17 bases between them. Germline lookup yields CDR1 SEHNR and CDR2 FQNEAQ (reference sequence).